These 26 T cell receptor beta chains were all obtained from the same sample, sequenced in a study of cytomegalovirus exposure and HLA in healthy donors. Generated by immunoSEQ multiplex PCR, the TCRdb table keeps only in-frame clones and is missing some. The sample lists approximately 280,000 clones, roughly 90% occurring once. Source material: PBMCs. The receptor set was obtained from a woman aged 18-35 years in good health and CMV-seronegative.

The chain has TRBV29-1 and TRBJ2-2, with TRBD2 as a possible D gene (6 bases). Trimming took off 5 bases at V and 7 bases at J, with 8 bases between the two ends. The CDR3 contains 11 residues. CDR1 and CDR2 (germline): SQVTM, ANQGSEA. CDR3 DNA: TGCAGCGTTCGGGAGAACGGGGAGCTGTTTTTT. Translated, it gives CSVRENGELFF.

The chain uses TRBV28 and TRBJ1-1; D is possibly TRBD1 (5 bases). There are 16 residues in the CDR3. With 1 base removed from V and 10 bases from J, the gap between germline ends came to 22 bases. Germline values: CDR1 MDHEN, CDR2 SYDVKM. The CDR3 region is CASSLSLGQGGVGAFF. The CDR3 region has the DNA TGTGCCAGCAGTTTATCATTAGGGCAGGGTGGTGTTGGAGCTTTCTTT.

The CDR3 region has the DNA TGTGCCAGCCAGGACAGGGGGCACTCCTATAATTCACCCCTCCACTTT. Translation gives CASQDRGHSYNSPLHF. The rearrangement uses TRBV27 and TRBJ1-6; 11 bases are a match to TRBD1. Germline assignment: CDR1 MNHEY and CDR2 SMNVEV (reference sequence). The V segment lost 8 bases and the J segment 0 bases; nucleotides outside the gene matches: 3. CDR3 length: 16 residues.

The rearrangement links TRBV10-3 to TRBJ1-2; 10 bases match TRBD1. The ends lost 7 bases at V and 8 bases at J; junction bases unmatched: 7. This CDR3 is built from 13 residues. CDR1 and CDR2 (germline): ENHRY, SYGVKD. The CDR3 DNA follows: TGTGCCATCACCCCGGGACAGGGGCCAGGCTACACCTTC. Its translation is CAITPGQGPGYTF.

The rearrangement joins TRBV10-3 to TRBJ2-7; 8 nucleotides agree with TRBD2. Trimming removed 0 bases from V and 0 bases from J; junction bases left unmatched: 10. Germline V gives CDR1 ENHRY, CDR2 SYGVKD. There are 18 residues in the CDR3. In DNA, the CDR3 is TGTGCCATCAGTGAGTCAGGACACCCGGGGGGGCCCTCCTACGAGCAGTACTTC. Translated, it gives CAISESGHPGGPSYEQYF.

The table lists this clone with a few counts. The genes are TRBV20-1 and TRBJ2-7, with D unresolved. The V end lost 1 base, the J end lost 3 bases, and 4 bases lay between the germline ends. Germline-derived CDR1 and CDR2 are DFQATT and SNEGSKA (reference sequence). The CDR3 sequence is 11 residues long. CDR3 nucleotides: TGCAGTGCTAGAGGGAGCTACGAGCAGTACTTC. This sequence encodes CSARGSYEQYF.

The chain employs TRBV5-1 and TRBJ1-1, with D perhaps TRBD1 (6 bases). With 5 bases removed from V and 0 bases from J, the gap between germline ends came to 17 bases. The germline CDR1 and CDR2 sequences are SGHRS and YFSETQ. The CDR3 contains 16 residues. CDR3 sequence (DNA): TGCGCCAGCAGTCAAGCACAGGGTACCATGAACACTGAAGCTTTCTTT. Amino acids: CASSQAQGTMNTEAFF.

The V and J genes are TRBV10-2 and TRBJ1-2; 7 bases agree with TRBD1. V dropped 7 bases and J dropped 8; count of bases not matched to a gene: 7. Germline V CDR1 and CDR2: WSHSY, SAAADI. The CDR3 covers 12 residues. The CDR3 is CASTDRALGYTF. The CDR3 region has the DNA TGCGCCAGCACAGACAGGGCCCTGGGCTACACCTTC.

The CDR3: CASSPQATAGNTIYF. The CDR3 DNA follows: TGTGCCAGCTCACCCCAAGCAACGGCTGGAAACACCATATATTTT. The V and J genes are TRBV18 and TRBJ1-3; D not resolved. This CDR3 has 15 residues. Germline values: CDR1 KGHSH, CDR2 LQKENI. The ends were cut back, 3 bases at V and 2 bases at J, with 11 bases in the middle. The whole variable domain, filled in from reference TRBV18 and TRBJ1-3, reads NAGVMQNPRHLVRRRGQEARLRCSPMKGHSHVYWYRQLPEEGLKFMVYLQKENIIDESGMPKERFSAEFPKEGPSILRIQQVVRGDSAAYFCASSPQATAGNTIYFGEGSWLTVV.

V gene TRBV27 combines with J gene TRBJ2-2; 9 nucleotides agree with TRBD2. Trimming cost V 4 bases and J 3 bases; bases outside gene matches: 12. Per germline, CDR1 MNHEY and CDR2 SMNVEV (reference sequence). The CDR3 length is 18 residues. For the CDR3, the DNA is TGTGCCAGCAGTTCCCGGACCGGGACTAGCCCCCACACCGGGGAGCTGTTTTTT. This translates into CASSSRTGTSPHTGELFF.

This chain uses TRBV4-1 with TRBJ2-7; 9 bases agree with TRBD1. The CDR3 sequence is 15 residues long. The germline V gene has CDR1 MGHRA and CDR2 YSYEKL. Germline trimming cut 4 bases from V and 2 bases from J; bases unmatched to any gene: 6. The CDR3 DNA is TGCGCCAGCAGCCGATCGACAGGGGGGGCCTACGAGCAGTACTTC. Translating it yields CASSRSTGGAYEQYF.

This clone was seen once. This chain connects TRBV30 to TRBJ1-5, with 10 bases identical to TRBD1. Germline values: CDR1 GTSNPN, CDR2 SVGIG (reference sequence). The trim removed 2 bases at V and 6 bases at J, leaving 13 bases unmatched. CDR3 length: 17 residues. The CDR3 bases are TGTGCCTGGAGTTCCGGGACAGGGGTACGGGTAGGTCAGCCCCAGCATTTT. Translating it yields CAWSSGTGVRVGQPQHF.

V is TRBV27 and J is TRBJ2-7; 11 nucleotides agree with TRBD2. There are 16 residues in the CDR3. V lost 6 bases, J lost 3 bases, and 10 bases stayed unmatched. Germline V CDR1 and CDR2: MNHEY, SMNVEV (reference sequence). CDR3 coding DNA: TGTGCCAGCAGCGTTAGCGGGAGGGCACCCCGCTACGAGCAGTACTTC. Translation gives CASSVSGRAPRYEQYF.

The gene calls are TRBV4-1 and TRBJ2-1, with 10 bases aligning to TRBD1. The ends lost 0 bases at V and 6 bases at J; junction bases unmatched: 2. Per germline, CDR1 MGHRA and CDR2 YSYEKL. This CDR3 region has 15 residues. The CDR3 loop is CASSQEGDRGNEQFF. DNA of the CDR3: TGCGCCAGCAGCCAAGAGGGGGACAGGGGCAATGAGCAGTTCTTC.

This sequence joins TRBV4-2 and TRBJ2-7, with 9 bases that match TRBD2. Germline values: CDR1 LGHNA, CDR2 YNFKEQ. V was clipped by 4 bases and J by 2 bases; unmatched bases: 9. The CDR3 covers 16 residues. The CDR3, as DNA: TGTGCCAGCAGCCCAGGGCTGGTAGCGGGAGCCTACGAGCAGTACTTC. Translating gives CASSPGLVAGAYEQYF.

J is TRBJ1-1 and V is TRBV6-5; D perhaps matches TRBD1 (6 bases). There are 14 residues in the CDR3. V lost 6 bases to trimming and J lost 1 base, with 12 bases between them. Germline lookup yields CDR1 MNHEY and CDR2 SVGAGI. The CDR3 reads CASREGGGNTEAFF. In nucleotides, the CDR3 is TGTGCCAGCAGAGAAGGGGGGGGGAACACTGAAGCTTTCTTT.

The V and J genes are TRBV19 and TRBJ1-5; TRBD1 is a possible D gene (6 bases). The CDR3 is 11 residues long. V was pared by 5 bases and J by 9 bases, with 8 bases between. Germline CDR1 is LNHDA and CDR2 is SQIVND (reference sequence). The CDR3 DNA reads as TGTGCCAGTAGTCAGGGGAGGCCCCAGCATTTT. Amino acids: CASSQGRPQHF.

The V gene is TRBV11-2, the J gene TRBJ2-5; 10 bases agree with TRBD2. Per germline, CDR1 SGHAT and CDR2 FQNNGV. The CDR3 runs 14 residues. V lost 5 bases and J lost 3; bases outside the gene matches: 3. As DNA, the CDR3 is TGTGCCAGCAGCGGGGGACTAGCGAAAGAGACCCAGTACTTC. Amino acid sequence: CASSGGLAKETQYF.

As to this clone: At one end, the junction sequence differs from germline, possibly due to a read error. The chain is built from TRBV5-1 and TRBJ1-3; D remains ambiguous. This CDR3 spans 17 amino acids. In germline, CDR1 is SGHRS, CDR2 YFSETQ. The DNA for the CDR3 is TGCGCCAGCGGCTTGACTAGGCTTGCGGGAGCTGGAAACACCATATATTTT. The encoded protein is CASGLTRLAGAGNTIYF.

The chain couples TRBV7-3 to TRBJ2-2, with 8 bases aligning to TRBD1. Looked up from germline, CDR1 is SGHTA and CDR2 is FQGTGA. The CDR3 sequence is 15 residues long. After removal of 5 bases from V and 7 bases from J, the junction contained 9 bases not matched to a gene. This chain's CDR3 is CASSPRTGWGGELFF. The CDR3 DNA is TGTGCCAGCAGCCCTCGGACAGGGTGGGGCGGGGAGCTGTTTTTT.

This chain uses TRBV6-5 with TRBJ2-5; 9 bases agree with TRBD2. With V trimmed by 6 bases and J by 4 bases, 6 bases remained unmatched. Germline CDR1 reads MNHEY; CDR2 reads SVGAGI. The CDR3 length is 14 residues. In nucleotides, the CDR3 is TGTGCCAGCAGACCTGGGACTAGCTTAGAGACCCAGTACTTC. Amino acid sequence: CASRPGTSLETQYF.

The rearrangement links TRBV6-5 to TRBJ1-5; no clear D. There are 13 residues in the CDR3. Between the trimmed V and J ends, which lost 7 bases and 7 bases, there was a span of 14 bases. The germline V gene has CDR1 MNHEY and CDR2 SVGAGI. The CDR3 DNA sequence: TGTGCCAGCACCACGGACTTCGGACAGCCCCAGCATTTT. Translated: CASTTDFGQPQHF.

This clone was observed a single time. The chain links TRBV2 to TRBJ2-1; D might be TRBD1 (6 bases). The V and J ends lost 1 base and 5 bases respectively, with 9 bases between them. Germline loops: CDR1 SNHLY, CDR2 FYNNEI. The CDR3 length is 14 residues. The CDR3 sequence: CASSEGGRNNEQFF. DNA of the CDR3: TGTGCCAGCAGTGAAGGGGGGCGAAACAATGAGCAGTTCTTC.

This clone was detected many times. V usage is TRBV6-5 and J usage is TRBJ2-2; TRBD1 matches 7 bases. The CDR3 is 14 residues long. V was clipped by 5 bases and J by 6 bases; unmatched bases: 6. Germline CDR1 and CDR2: MNHEY and SVGAGI. The CDR3, as DNA: TGTGCCAGCAGTATTACACAGGGGTCCGGGGAGCTGTTTTTT. This codes for CASSITQGSGELFF.

This chain joins TRBV5-4 and TRBJ1-1; the D gene is possibly TRBD1 (6 bases). V lost 2 bases and J 0 bases, leaving 11 bases between the germline ends. CDR1 and CDR2 from the germline V gene are SGHNT and YYREEE (reference sequence). The CDR3 extends over 15 amino acids. CDR3 sequence reads: CASSLKAGVNTEAFF. DNA of the CDR3: TGTGCCAGCAGCTTAAAGGCAGGGGTGAACACTGAAGCTTTCTTT.

The rearrangement uses TRBV11-1 and TRBJ2-1; 7 bases align to TRBD1. Germline CDR1 SGHAT, CDR2 FQDESV (reference sequence). This CDR3 has 15 amino acids. V gave up 2 bases and J gave up 8 bases; unmatched junction bases: 9. CDR3 nucleotides: TGTGCCAGCAGCTTAACAGGGGATTTTGGACATGAGCAGTTCTTC. Translated, it gives CASSLTGDFGHEQFF.